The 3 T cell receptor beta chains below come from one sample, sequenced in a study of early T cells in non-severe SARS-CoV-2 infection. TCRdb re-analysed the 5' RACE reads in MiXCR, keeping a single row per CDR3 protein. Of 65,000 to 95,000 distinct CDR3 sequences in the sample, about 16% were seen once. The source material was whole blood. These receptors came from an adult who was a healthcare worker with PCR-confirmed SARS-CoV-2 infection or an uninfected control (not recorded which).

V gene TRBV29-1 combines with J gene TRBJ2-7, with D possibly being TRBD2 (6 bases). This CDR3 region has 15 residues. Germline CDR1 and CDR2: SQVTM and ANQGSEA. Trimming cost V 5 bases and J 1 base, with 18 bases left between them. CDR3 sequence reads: CSVTRAGRGSYEQYF. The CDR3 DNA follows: TGCAGCGTTACACGGGCAGGGCGGGGATCCTACGAGCAGTACTTC.

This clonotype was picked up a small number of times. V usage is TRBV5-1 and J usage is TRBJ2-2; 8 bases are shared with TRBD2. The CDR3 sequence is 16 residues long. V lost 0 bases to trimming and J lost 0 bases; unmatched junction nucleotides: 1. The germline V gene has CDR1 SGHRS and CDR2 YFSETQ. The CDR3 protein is CASSLDSGANTGELFF. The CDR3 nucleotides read TGCGCCAGCAGCTTGGATAGCGGGGCGAACACCGGGGAGCTGTTTTTT.

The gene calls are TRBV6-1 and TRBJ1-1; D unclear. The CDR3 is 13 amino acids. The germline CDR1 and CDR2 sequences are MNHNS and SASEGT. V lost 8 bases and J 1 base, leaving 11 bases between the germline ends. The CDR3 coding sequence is TGTGCCAGCGATCATATGAGGAACACTGAAGCTTTCTTT. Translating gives CASDHMRNTEAFF.